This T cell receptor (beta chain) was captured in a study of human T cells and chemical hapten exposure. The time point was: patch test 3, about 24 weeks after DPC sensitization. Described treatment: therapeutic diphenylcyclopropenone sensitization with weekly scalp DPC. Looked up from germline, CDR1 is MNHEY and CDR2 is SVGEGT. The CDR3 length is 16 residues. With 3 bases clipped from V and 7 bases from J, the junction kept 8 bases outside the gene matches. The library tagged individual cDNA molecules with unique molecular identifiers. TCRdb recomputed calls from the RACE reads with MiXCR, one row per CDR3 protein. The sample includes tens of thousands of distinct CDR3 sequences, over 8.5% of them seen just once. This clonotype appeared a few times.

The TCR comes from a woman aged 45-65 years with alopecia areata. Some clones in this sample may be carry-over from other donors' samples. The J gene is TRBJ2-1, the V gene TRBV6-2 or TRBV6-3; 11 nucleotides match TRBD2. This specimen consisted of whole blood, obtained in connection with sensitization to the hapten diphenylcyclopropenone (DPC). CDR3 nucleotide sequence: TGTGCCAGCAGTTATTCGCTAGCGGGGGGTCGGAATGAGCAGTTCTTC. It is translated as CASSYSLAGGRNEQFF.